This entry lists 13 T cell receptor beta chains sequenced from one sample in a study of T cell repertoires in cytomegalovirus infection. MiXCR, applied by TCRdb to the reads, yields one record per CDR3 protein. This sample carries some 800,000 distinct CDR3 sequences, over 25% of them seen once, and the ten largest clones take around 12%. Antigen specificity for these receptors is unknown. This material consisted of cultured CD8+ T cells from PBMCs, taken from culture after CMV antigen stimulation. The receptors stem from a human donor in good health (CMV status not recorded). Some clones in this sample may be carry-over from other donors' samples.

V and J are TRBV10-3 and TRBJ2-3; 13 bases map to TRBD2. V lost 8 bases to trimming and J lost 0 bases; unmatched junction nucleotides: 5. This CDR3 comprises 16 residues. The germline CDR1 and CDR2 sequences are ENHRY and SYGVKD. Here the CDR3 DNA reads TGTGCCATCCGTAGGACTAGCGGGAGTAGCACAGATACGCAGTATTTT. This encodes CAIRRTSGSSTDTQYF.

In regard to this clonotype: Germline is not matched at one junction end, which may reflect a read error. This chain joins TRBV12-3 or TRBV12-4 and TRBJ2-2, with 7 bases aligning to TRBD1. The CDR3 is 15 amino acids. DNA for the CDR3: TGTACCAGCAGTGCCGGGACAGAGAACACCGGGGAGCTGTTTTTT. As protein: CTSSAGTENTGELFF.

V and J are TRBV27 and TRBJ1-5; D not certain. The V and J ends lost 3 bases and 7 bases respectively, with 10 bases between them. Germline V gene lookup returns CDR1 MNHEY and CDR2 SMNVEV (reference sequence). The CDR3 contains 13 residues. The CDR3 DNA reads TGTGCCAGCAGTTTTTCCGGGTTCCAGCCCCAGCATTTT. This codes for CASSFSGFQPQHF.

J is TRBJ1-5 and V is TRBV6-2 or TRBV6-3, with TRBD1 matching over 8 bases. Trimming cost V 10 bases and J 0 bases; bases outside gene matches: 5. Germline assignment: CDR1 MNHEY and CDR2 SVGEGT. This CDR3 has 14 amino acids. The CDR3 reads CATNDRGSNQPQHF. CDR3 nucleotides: TGTGCCACCAATGACAGGGGTAGCAATCAGCCCCAGCATTTT.

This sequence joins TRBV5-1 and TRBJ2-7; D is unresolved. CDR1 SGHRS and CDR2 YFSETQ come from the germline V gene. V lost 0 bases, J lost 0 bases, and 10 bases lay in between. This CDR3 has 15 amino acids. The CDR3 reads CASSLVVPSSYEQYF. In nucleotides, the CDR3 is TGCGCCAGCAGCTTGGTAGTGCCGAGCTCCTACGAGCAGTACTTC.

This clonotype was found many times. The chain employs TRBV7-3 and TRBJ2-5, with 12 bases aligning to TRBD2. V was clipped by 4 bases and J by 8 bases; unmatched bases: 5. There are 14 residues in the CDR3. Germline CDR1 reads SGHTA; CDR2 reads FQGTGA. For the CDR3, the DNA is TGTGCCAGCAGCTCCGCGACTAGCGGGGGAACCCAGTACTTC. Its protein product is CASSSATSGGTQYF. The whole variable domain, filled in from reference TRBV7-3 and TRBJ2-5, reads GAGVSQTPSNKVTEKGKYVELRCDPISGHTALYWYRQSLGQGPEFLIYFQGTGAADDSGLPNDRFFAVRPEGSVSTLKIQRTERGDSAVYLCASSSATSGGTQYFGPGTRLLVL.

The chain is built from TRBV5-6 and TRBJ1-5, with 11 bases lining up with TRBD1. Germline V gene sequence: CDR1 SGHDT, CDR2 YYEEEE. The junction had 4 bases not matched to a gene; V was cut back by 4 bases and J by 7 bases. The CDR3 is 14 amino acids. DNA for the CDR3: TGTGCCAGCAGCGTCGGGACAGGGGGGCAGCCCCAGCATTTT. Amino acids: CASSVGTGGQPQHF.

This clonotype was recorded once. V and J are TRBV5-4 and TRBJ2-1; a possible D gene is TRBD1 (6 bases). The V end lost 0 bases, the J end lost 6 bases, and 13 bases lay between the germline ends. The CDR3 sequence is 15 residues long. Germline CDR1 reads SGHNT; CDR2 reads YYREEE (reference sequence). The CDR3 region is CASSLDGIGGNEQFF. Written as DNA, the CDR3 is TGTGCCAGCAGCTTGGATGGTATAGGGGGCAATGAGCAGTTCTTC.

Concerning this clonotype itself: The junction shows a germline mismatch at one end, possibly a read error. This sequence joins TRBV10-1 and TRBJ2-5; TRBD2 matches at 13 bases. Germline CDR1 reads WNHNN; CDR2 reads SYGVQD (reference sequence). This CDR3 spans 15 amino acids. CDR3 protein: CASSEGLAGVETQYF. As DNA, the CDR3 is TGTGCCAGCAGCGAAGGACTAGCGGGGGTAGAGACCCAGTACTTC.

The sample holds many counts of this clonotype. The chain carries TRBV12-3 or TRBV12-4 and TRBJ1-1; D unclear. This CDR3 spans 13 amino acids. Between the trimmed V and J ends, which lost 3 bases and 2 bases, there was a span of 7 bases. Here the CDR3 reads CASSFGKNTEAFF. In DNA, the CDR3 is TGTGCCAGCAGTTTCGGGAAAAACACTGAAGCTTTCTTT.

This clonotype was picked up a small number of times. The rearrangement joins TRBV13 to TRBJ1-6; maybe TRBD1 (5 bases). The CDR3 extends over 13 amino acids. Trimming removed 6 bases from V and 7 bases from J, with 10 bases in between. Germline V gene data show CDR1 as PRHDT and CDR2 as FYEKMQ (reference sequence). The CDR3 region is CASSSGTNSPLHF. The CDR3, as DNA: TGTGCCAGCAGTTCAGGGACGAATTCACCCCTCCACTTT.

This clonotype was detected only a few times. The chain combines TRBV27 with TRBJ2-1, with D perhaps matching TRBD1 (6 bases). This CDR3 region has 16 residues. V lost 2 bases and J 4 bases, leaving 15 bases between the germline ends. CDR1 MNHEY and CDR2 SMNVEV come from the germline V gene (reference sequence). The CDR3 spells CASSLLAGEMYNEQFF. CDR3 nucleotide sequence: TGTGCCAGCAGTTTACTGGCAGGGGAAATGTACAATGAGCAGTTCTTC.

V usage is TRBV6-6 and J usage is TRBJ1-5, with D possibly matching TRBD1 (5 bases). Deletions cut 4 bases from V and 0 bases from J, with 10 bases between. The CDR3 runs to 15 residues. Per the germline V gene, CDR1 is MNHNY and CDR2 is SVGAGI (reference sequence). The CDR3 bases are TGTGCCAGCAGTTCCGGGGGGAATAGCAATCAGCCCCAGCATTTT. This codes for CASSSGGNSNQPQHF.